This T cell receptor (beta chain) comes out of a study of cytomegalovirus exposure and HLA in healthy donors. Whole-study results and caveats: Later analysis demonstrated an association between a missense DCLRE1C variant and TCR beta V- and J-gene trimming. Reportedly, cytomegalovirus status was diagnosed with high sensitivity and specificity. In an earlier analysis, about 87% or about 30%: the productive usage of most TCR beta V segments.

Primers included in the PCR were 60 Vbeta and 13 Jbeta primers. Sequencing used immunoSEQ multiplex PCR; TCRdb keeps in-frame clones, though not all of them. This sample contains around 77,000 clones. The CDR3 runs to 12 residues. V lost 7 bases and J lost 3, with 10 bases in between. The germline gives CDR1 SNHLY, CDR2 FYNNEI. On this clone: Its target is not known.

The origin of this receptor is a man in his forties or fifties in good health and CMV-seropositive. The specimen was PBMCs. The gene calls are TRBV2 and TRBJ2-7; possibly TRBD1 for D (5 bases). CDR3 DNA sequence: TGTGCCAGCACCGGCAGGGTCTACGAGCAGTACGTC. This sequence encodes CASTGRVYEQYV.